This T cell receptor beta chain was sequenced during a study of blood T cell repertoires in COVID-19. At the level of the study: COVID-19 samples from acute and convalescent phases originated in the United States, Italy and Spain. The analysed material was cDNA or gDNA that came from T cells, B-cell-depleted T cells, or PBMCs.

Per the study methods: Using reference gene primer amplification, nucleated cell counts were estimated. Method: immunoSEQ multiplex PCR; TCRdb's copy keeps in-frame clones and lacks some. The V and J calls and clone size are taken from that table; D and trimming were inferred from the DNA. Altogether about 240,000 clones are present, approximately 86% being singletons, with the ten largest covering approximately 6.8%. The CDR3 runs to 14 residues. Germline loops: CDR1 KGHDR, CDR2 SFDVKD. Trimming cost V 3 bases and J 6 bases, with 10 bases left between them. The chain links TRBV24-1 to TRBJ1-4; maybe TRBD1 (5 bases). The sequence derives from a woman in her seventies with active or convalescent COVID-19. Sequencing was done on a sample of peripheral blood. The CDR3 DNA reads as TGTGCCACCAGTGATCCCTCGGGGGATGAAAAACTGTTTTTT. Protein product: CATSDPSGDEKLFF.